The rows below give T cell receptor beta chains drawn from one sample of a study of blood T cell repertoires in COVID-19. Profiled with immunoSEQ multiplex PCR; TCRdb holds only in-frame clones, not every one. The sample includes tens of thousands of clones, nearly 75% of them seen just once. The specimen sequenced was peripheral blood. The source is a human donor in a cohort sampled during active or convalescent COVID-19. CDR3s include the opening cysteine and the closing phenylalanine or tryptophan. Each record gives: V gene, D gene, J gene, clone size, CDR3 protein, CDR3 DNA. The D gene is left open where the match is weak. Not all rows give a size; the values are once, few, many and, for expanded clones, a class.

v_call: TRBV4-1; d_call: .; j_call: TRBJ1-6; clone_size: .; cdr3_aa: CASNPGELGSPLHF; cdr3_nt: TGCGCCAGCAATCCTGGGGAGTTGGGTTCACCCCTCCACTTT
v_call: TRBV19; d_call: TRBD1; j_call: TRBJ1-6; clone_size: .; cdr3_aa: CASSMGRRDRNSPLHF; cdr3_nt: TGTGCCAGTAGTATGGGACGAAGGGACAGAAATTCACCCCTCCACTTT
v_call: TRBV3-1/TRBV3-2; d_call: TRBD1; j_call: TRBJ1-6; clone_size: .; cdr3_aa: CASSRLGQGCRFYNSPLHF; cdr3_nt: TGTGCCAGCAGCCGCCTGGGACAGGGGTGTAGGTTCTATAATTCACCCCTCCACTTT
v_call: TRBV6-1; d_call: TRBD2; j_call: TRBJ2-1; clone_size: .; cdr3_aa: CASSARGSGRAYNEQFF; cdr3_nt: TGTGCCAGCAGTGCCCGTGGGAGCGGGAGGGCATACAATGAGCAGTTCTTC
v_call: TRBV19; d_call: TRBD1; j_call: TRBJ1-2; clone_size: .; cdr3_aa: CASSQDRGISGYTF; cdr3_nt: TGTGCCAGTAGTCAAGACAGGGGGATCAGCGGCTACACCTTC
v_call: TRBV30; d_call: .; j_call: TRBJ1-6; clone_size: .; cdr3_aa: CASSRDIDSPLHF; cdr3_nt: TGTGCCTCTAGCCGGGACATCGATTCACCCCTCCACTTT
v_call: TRBV4-1; d_call: TRBD1; j_call: TRBJ1-4; clone_size: .; cdr3_aa: CASSPTGTGVEKLFF; cdr3_nt: TGCGCCAGCAGCCCGACCGGGACAGGGGTTGAAAAACTGTTTTTT
v_call: TRBV2; d_call: .; j_call: TRBJ1-1; clone_size: .; cdr3_aa: CASSVQLNTEAFF; cdr3_nt: TGTGCCAGCAGTGTACAGCTGAACACTGAAGCTTTCTTT
v_call: TRBV10-2; d_call: .; j_call: TRBJ1-5; clone_size: .; cdr3_aa: CASTRDINQPQHF; cdr3_nt: TGCGCCAGCACCCGGGACATCAATCAGCCCCAGCATTTT
v_call: TRBV28; d_call: .; j_call: TRBJ1-1; clone_size: .; cdr3_aa: CASSPFNTEAFF; cdr3_nt: TGTGCCAGCAGCCCTTTTAACACTGAAGCTTTCTTT
v_call: TRBV5-4; d_call: .; j_call: TRBJ2-1; clone_size: .; cdr3_aa: CASSPGTGRNEQFF; cdr3_nt: TGTGCCAGCAGCCCTGGGACTGGGAGGAATGAGCAGTTCTTC
v_call: TRBV5-1; d_call: TRBD2; j_call: TRBJ2-1; clone_size: .; cdr3_aa: CASSLLAGGLNEQFF; cdr3_nt: TGCGCCAGCAGCTTGCTAGCGGGGGGCCTAAATGAGCAGTTCTTC
v_call: TRBV6-4; d_call: TRBD2; j_call: TRBJ2-2; clone_size: .; cdr3_aa: CASRPLAKGGELFF; cdr3_nt: TGTGCCAGCAGACCACTAGCGAAGGGCGGGGAGCTGTTTTTT
v_call: TRBV5-4; d_call: .; j_call: TRBJ2-3; clone_size: .; cdr3_aa: CASSLRGEDTQYF; cdr3_nt: TGTGCCAGCAGCTTGCGGGGTGAAGATACGCAGTATTTT
v_call: TRBV24-1; d_call: TRBD2; j_call: TRBJ2-7; clone_size: .; cdr3_aa: CATSDVGGPYEQYF; cdr3_nt: TGTGCCACCAGTGACGTGGGAGGGCCCTACGAGCAGTACTTC
v_call: TRBV19; d_call: .; j_call: TRBJ2-1; clone_size: .; cdr3_aa: CASSIDLGTHNEQFF; cdr3_nt: TGTGCCAGTAGTATAGATCTGGGGACTCACAATGAGCAGTTCTTC
v_call: TRBV5-1; d_call: .; j_call: TRBJ2-7; clone_size: .; cdr3_aa: CASSAVPVSSSYEQYF; cdr3_nt: TGCGCCAGCAGCGCGGTGCCGGTTTCGAGCTCCTACGAGCAGTACTTC
v_call: TRBV5-1; d_call: TRBD2; j_call: TRBJ2-1; clone_size: .; cdr3_aa: CASSLGLAGFNPNEQFF; cdr3_nt: TGCGCCAGCAGCTTGGGACTAGCGGGATTTAACCCGAATGAGCAGTTCTTC
v_call: TRBV7-8; d_call: .; j_call: TRBJ2-7; clone_size: .; cdr3_aa: CASIEAGRYEQYF; cdr3_nt: TGTGCCAGCATAGAAGCAGGGCGCTACGAGCAGTACTTC
v_call: TRBV25-1; d_call: TRBD2; j_call: TRBJ2-2; clone_size: .; cdr3_aa: CASSPQREGTGELFF; cdr3_nt: TGTGCCAGCAGCCCTCAGCGGGAGGGCACCGGGGAGCTGTTTTTT
v_call: TRBV30; d_call: .; j_call: TRBJ1-2; clone_size: medium-sized; cdr3_aa: CAWSVLAGYTF; cdr3_nt: TGTGCCTGGAGTGTATTAGCTGGCTACACCTTC
v_call: TRBV18; d_call: .; j_call: TRBJ1-5; clone_size: .; cdr3_aa: CASSRGDSNQPQHF; cdr3_nt: TGTGCCAGCTCCCGAGGAGATAGCAATCAGCCCCAGCATTTT
v_call: TRBV7-8; d_call: TRBD2; j_call: TRBJ2-1; clone_size: few; cdr3_aa: CASSLGRAGGPAEQFF; cdr3_nt: TGTGCCAGCAGCTTAGGTCGAGCGGGGGGGCCCGCTGAGCAGTTCTTC
v_call: TRBV7-9; d_call: .; j_call: TRBJ1-5; clone_size: .; cdr3_aa: CASSLGGGKQPQHF; cdr3_nt: TGTGCCAGCAGCTTAGGGGGGGGCAAACAGCCCCAGCATTTT
v_call: TRBV6-5; d_call: TRBD1; j_call: TRBJ2-5; clone_size: .; cdr3_aa: CASSWGQGVGETQYF; cdr3_nt: TGTGCCAGCAGTTGGGGACAGGGGGTAGGTGAGACCCAGTACTTC
v_call: TRBV28; d_call: .; j_call: TRBJ2-2; clone_size: .; cdr3_aa: CASPPSTRGARADGELFF; cdr3_nt: TGTGCCAGTCCCCCTTCCACCCGGGGGGCGCGGGCAGACGGGGAGCTGTTTTTT
v_call: TRBV4-1; d_call: TRBD1; j_call: TRBJ1-1; clone_size: .; cdr3_aa: CASRNHRGGTEAFF; cdr3_nt: TGCGCCAGCAGAAACCACAGGGGAGGTACTGAAGCTTTCTTT
v_call: TRBV5-1; d_call: TRBD2; j_call: TRBJ2-1; clone_size: .; cdr3_aa: CASRQLLAGATSSYNEQFF; cdr3_nt: TGCGCCAGCAGACAGCTATTAGCGGGAGCGACAAGCTCCTACAATGAGCAGTTCTTC
v_call: TRBV3-1/TRBV3-2; d_call: TRBD2; j_call: TRBJ2-3; clone_size: .; cdr3_aa: CASSQLAGAFDTQYF; cdr3_nt: TGTGCCAGCAGCCAGCTAGCGGGGGCCTTTGATACGCAGTATTTT
v_call: TRBV4-1; d_call: .; j_call: TRBJ1-2; clone_size: .; cdr3_aa: CASSQSVQGFYGYTF; cdr3_nt: TGCGCCAGCAGCCAAAGCGTCCAGGGATTCTATGGCTACACCTTC
v_call: TRBV27; d_call: TRBD1; j_call: TRBJ2-1; clone_size: .; cdr3_aa: CASTYGRQGAQPYNEQFF; cdr3_nt: TGTGCCAGCACCTATGGCAGACAGGGAGCTCAACCTTACAATGAGCAGTTCTTC
v_call: TRBV11-2; d_call: .; j_call: TRBJ1-6; clone_size: .; cdr3_aa: CASSLLTGHSPLHF; cdr3_nt: TGTGCCAGCAGCTTGCTGACAGGACATTCACCCCTCCACTTT
v_call: TRBV29-1; d_call: TRBD1; j_call: TRBJ1-1; clone_size: .; cdr3_aa: CSVAGTGGQGTEAFF; cdr3_nt: TGCAGCGTTGCCGGGACAGGGGGCCAGGGCACTGAAGCTTTCTTT
v_call: TRBV19; d_call: .; j_call: TRBJ1-4; clone_size: .; cdr3_aa: CASSPARGEEKLFF; cdr3_nt: TGTGCCAGTAGCCCCGCTCGGGGGGAAGAAAAACTGTTTTTT
v_call: TRBV19; d_call: .; j_call: TRBJ2-3; clone_size: few; cdr3_aa: CASSMRLVSTDTQYF; cdr3_nt: TGTGCCAGTAGTATGAGGCTAGTTAGCACAGATACGCAGTATTTT
v_call: TRBV9; d_call: TRBD2; j_call: TRBJ2-3; clone_size: few; cdr3_aa: CASSRLAGGRFTDTQYF; cdr3_nt: TGTGCCAGCAGCCGACTAGCGGGGGGGCGGTTCACAGATACGCAGTATTTT
v_call: TRBV28; d_call: .; j_call: TRBJ1-5; clone_size: .; cdr3_aa: CASKQLSSNQPQHF; cdr3_nt: TGTGCCAGCAAACAGCTTTCTAGCAATCAGCCCCAGCATTTT
v_call: TRBV28; d_call: .; j_call: TRBJ1-4; clone_size: .; cdr3_aa: CASRDGSFATNEKLFF; cdr3_nt: TGTGCCAGCCGAGACGGGAGCTTTGCAACTAATGAAAAACTGTTTTTT
v_call: TRBV4-1; d_call: TRBD1; j_call: TRBJ1-3; clone_size: few; cdr3_aa: CASSQGAGTASGNTIYF; cdr3_nt: TGCGCCAGCAGCCAGGGCGCCGGGACAGCCTCTGGAAACACCATATATTTT
v_call: TRBV6-6; d_call: .; j_call: TRBJ1-1; clone_size: .; cdr3_aa: CASSGEVTEAFF; cdr3_nt: TGTGCCAGCAGCGGGGAGGTCACTGAAGCTTTCTTT
v_call: TRBV27; d_call: .; j_call: TRBJ2-2; clone_size: .; cdr3_aa: CASSPTGQSGELFF; cdr3_nt: TGTGCCAGCAGTCCTACAGGGCAAAGCGGGGAGCTGTTTTTT
v_call: TRBV28; d_call: .; j_call: TRBJ2-1; clone_size: many; cdr3_aa: CASSFLRAGEQFF; cdr3_nt: TGTGCCAGCAGTTTTCTGAGGGCGGGAGAGCAGTTCTTC
v_call: TRBV7-2; d_call: TRBD1; j_call: TRBJ1-5; clone_size: .; cdr3_aa: CASSLSGTVRQHF; cdr3_nt: TGTGCCAGCAGCTTAAGTGGGACAGTCCGCCAGCATTTT
v_call: TRBV6-5; d_call: TRBD2; j_call: TRBJ2-5; clone_size: .; cdr3_aa: CASSYSGLAKETQYF; cdr3_nt: TGTGCCAGCAGTTACTCGGGACTAGCGAAAGAGACCCAGTACTTC